Below, one T cell receptor (beta chain) is given with its context. The antigen is not known. The CDR3 extends over 15 amino acids. The trim removed 3 bases at V and 6 bases at J, leaving 8 bases unmatched. The germline gives CDR1 SGDLS, CDR2 YYNGEE. This sample is drawn from a study of response to subunit inactivated influenza vaccine. General observations from the study: Every seasonal influenza vaccination brings in few new T cells, the authors suggested.

TCRdb fed the RT-PCR reads into MiXCR, producing one record per CDR3 protein. The sample has about 800,000 distinct CDR3 sequences, around 21% seen once. The TCR originated in a man in his forties or fifties who received an inactivated influenza vaccine. The rearrangement joins TRBV9 to TRBJ1-4, with 7 positions matching TRBD1. This material consisted of PBMCs from blood, taken roughly 5 days after vaccination. CDR3 loop: CASSARTGRDEKLFF. The CDR3 DNA is TGTGCCAGCAGCGCGAGGACAGGTCGGGATGAAAAACTGTTTTTT.